Presented here are 4 T cell receptor beta chains from one specimen sequenced in a study of STAT5B mutations in CD4+ large granular lymphocyte leukemia. TCRdb's copy holds only in-frame clones and misses some; the assay was immunoSEQ multiplex PCR. The table lists 31,000 or so clones, 70% to 85% of them singletons. The sample consisted of CD4+ T cells from blood buffy coats. All receptors derive from a human donor in good health.

The V gene is TRBV5-6, the J gene TRBJ2-1; possibly TRBD1 or TRBD2 for D (5 bases each). The germline V gene encodes CDR1 SGHDT and CDR2 YYEEEE. V was cut by 5 bases and J by 4 bases, with 10 bases left in between. The CDR3 sequence is 13 residues long. This CDR3 reads CASRRDEYNEQFF. CDR3 nucleotide sequence: TGTGCCAGCAGACGGGACGAATACAATGAGCAGTTCTTC.

The CDR3 region has the DNA TGTGCCAGCAGCTTAGAACAGGGGGTGAACACCGGGGAGCTGTTTTTT. Translated: CASSLEQGVNTGELFF. The chain links TRBV13 to TRBJ2-2; 8 bases agree with TRBD1. This CDR3 region has 16 residues. The ends lost 1 base at V and 1 base at J; junction bases unmatched: 2. CDR1 is PRHDT and CDR2 is FYEKMQ in the germline V gene (reference sequence).

The J gene is TRBJ2-3, the V gene TRBV6-6, with 8 bases matching TRBD2. With V trimmed by 2 bases and J by 2 bases, 3 bases remained unmatched. Germline assignment: CDR1 MNHNY and CDR2 SVGAGI (reference sequence). The CDR3 contains 15 residues. CDR3 sequence reads: CASSYGRGDTDTQYF. The CDR3 nucleotides read TGTGCCAGCAGTTACGGGCGGGGGGACACAGATACGCAGTATTTT.

This clone was seen a few times. The CDR3 loop reads CASSQLAGAAYEQYF. CDR3 nucleotides: TGCGCCAGCAGCCAACTAGCGGGGGCCGCCTACGAGCAGTACTTC. V and J are TRBV5-1 and TRBJ2-7; 11 positions match TRBD2. The CDR3 spans 15 residues. Germline assignment: CDR1 SGHRS and CDR2 YFSETQ. With 4 bases clipped from V and 2 bases from J, the junction kept 5 bases outside the gene matches.